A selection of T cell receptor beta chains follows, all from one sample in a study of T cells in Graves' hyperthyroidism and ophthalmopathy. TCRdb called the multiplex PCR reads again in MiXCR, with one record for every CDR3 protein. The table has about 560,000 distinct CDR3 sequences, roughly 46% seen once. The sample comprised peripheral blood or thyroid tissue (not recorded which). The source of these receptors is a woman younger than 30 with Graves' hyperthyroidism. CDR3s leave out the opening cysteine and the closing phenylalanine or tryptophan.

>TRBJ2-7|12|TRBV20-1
SANPVQGNDEQY
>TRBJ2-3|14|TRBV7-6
ASSLAVQGWTDTQY
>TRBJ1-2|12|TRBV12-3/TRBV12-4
ASSSESPGYGYT
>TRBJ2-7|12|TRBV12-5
ASGLVAGSYEQY
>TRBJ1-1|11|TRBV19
ASSISEDTEAF
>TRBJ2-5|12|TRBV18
ASSPYPDQETQY
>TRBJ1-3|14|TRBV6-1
ASSEVAGGSGNTIY
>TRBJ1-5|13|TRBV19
ASSAFGDVDQPQH
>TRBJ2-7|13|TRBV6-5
ASSLGGIDVDEQY
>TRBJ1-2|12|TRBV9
ASSPGHDFYGYT
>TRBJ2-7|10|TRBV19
ASRDREDEQY
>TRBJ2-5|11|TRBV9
ASSAASQETQY
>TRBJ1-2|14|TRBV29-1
SVDGEQSDENYGYT
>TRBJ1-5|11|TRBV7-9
ASSQEMGQPQH
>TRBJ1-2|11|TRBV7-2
ASSQLPYYGYT
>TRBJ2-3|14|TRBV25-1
ASSDSAAGGPDTQY
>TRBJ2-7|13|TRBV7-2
ASGRGLASPYEQY
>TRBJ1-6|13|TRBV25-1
ASSLYGTDNSPLH
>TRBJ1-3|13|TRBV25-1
ASSVKGDSGNTIY
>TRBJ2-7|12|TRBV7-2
ASSARQGSYEQY
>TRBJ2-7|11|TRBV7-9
ASSFDRRNEQY
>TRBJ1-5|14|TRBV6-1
ASSPGLRVSNQPQH
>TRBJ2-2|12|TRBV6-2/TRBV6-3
ASSYHSNTGELF
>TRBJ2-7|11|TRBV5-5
ASSLGGNDEQY
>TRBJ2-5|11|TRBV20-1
SVPGQGFGTQY
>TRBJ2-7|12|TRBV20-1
SAWTAGGVYEQY
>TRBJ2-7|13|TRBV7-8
ASSFLPGQGREQY
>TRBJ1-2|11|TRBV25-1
ASSEGGGRGYT
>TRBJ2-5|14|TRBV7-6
ASSLDSGIYGETQY
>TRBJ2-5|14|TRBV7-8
ASSPRTSGRGETQY
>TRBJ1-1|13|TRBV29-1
SGIRDTGPNTEAF
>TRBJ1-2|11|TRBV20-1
SARDTVNYGYT
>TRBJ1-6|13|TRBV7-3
ASSLTDGVWSPLH
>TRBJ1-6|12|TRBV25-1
ASKRSGENSPLH
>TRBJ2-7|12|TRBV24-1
ASKAGLSSYEQY
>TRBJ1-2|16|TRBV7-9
ASSLDRDRFKVNYGYT
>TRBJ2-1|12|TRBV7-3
ASSPEDSYNEQF
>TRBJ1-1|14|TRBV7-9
ASSPGPDRLNTEAF
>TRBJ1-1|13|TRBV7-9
ASSLVKGGNTEAF
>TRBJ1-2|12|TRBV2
ASSLRGIADGYT
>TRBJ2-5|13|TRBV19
ASSHPSQFLETQY
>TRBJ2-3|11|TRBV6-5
ASSSPSTDTQY
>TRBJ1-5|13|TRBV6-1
ASTQRAGGNQPQH
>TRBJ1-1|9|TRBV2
ASQSGFEAF
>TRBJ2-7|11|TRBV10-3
ASSPRPIGEQY
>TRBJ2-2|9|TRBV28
ASKDTGELF
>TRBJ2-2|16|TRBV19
ANNGGTSGRSNTGELF
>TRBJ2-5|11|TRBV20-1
SAAETGKETQY
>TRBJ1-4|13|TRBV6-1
ASSEKGGSREKLF
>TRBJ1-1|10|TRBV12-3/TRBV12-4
ASQGLNTEAF